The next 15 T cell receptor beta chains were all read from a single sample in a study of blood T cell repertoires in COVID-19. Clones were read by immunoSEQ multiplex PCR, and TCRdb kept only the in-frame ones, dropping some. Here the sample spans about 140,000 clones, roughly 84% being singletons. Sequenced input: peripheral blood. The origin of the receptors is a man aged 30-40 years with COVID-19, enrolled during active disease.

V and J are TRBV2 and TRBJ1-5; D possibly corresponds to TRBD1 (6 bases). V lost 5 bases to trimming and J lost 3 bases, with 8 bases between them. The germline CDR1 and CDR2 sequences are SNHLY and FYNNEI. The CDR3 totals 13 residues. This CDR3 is CASSRDINQPQHF. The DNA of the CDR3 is TGTGCCAGCAGTAGGGACATCAATCAGCCCCAGCATTTT.

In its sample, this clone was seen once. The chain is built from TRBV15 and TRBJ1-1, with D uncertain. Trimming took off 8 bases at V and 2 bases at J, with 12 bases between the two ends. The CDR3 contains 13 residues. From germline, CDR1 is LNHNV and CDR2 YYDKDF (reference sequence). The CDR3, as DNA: TGTGCCACCGGGTTGGCGGCTAACACTGAAGCTTTCTTT. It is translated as CATGLAANTEAFF. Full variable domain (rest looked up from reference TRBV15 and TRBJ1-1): DAMVIQNPRYQVTQFGKPVTLSCSQTLNHNVMYWYQQKSSQAPKLLFHYYDKDFNNEADTPDNFQSRRPNTSFCFLDIRSPGLGDTAMYLCATGLAANTEAFFGQGTRLTVV.

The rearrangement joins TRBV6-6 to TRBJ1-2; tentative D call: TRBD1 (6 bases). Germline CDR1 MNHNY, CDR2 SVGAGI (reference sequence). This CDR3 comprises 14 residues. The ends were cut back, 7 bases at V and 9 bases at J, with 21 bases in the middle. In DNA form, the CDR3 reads TGTGCCAGCAACCAGGGGACCTCCCCTATTAGCTACACCTTC. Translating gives CASNQGTSPISYTF.

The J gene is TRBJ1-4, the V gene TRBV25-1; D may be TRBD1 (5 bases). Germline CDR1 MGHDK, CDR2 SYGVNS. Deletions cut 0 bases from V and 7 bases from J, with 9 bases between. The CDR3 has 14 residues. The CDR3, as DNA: TGTGCCAGCAGTGAATATACGGGGGTTGAAAAACTGTTTTTT. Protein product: CASSEYTGVEKLFF.

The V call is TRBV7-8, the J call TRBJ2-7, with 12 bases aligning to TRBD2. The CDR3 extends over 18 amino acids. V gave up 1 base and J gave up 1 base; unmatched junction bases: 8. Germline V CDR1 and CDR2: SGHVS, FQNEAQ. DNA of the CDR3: TGTGCCAGCAGCTTAGTAGGGGGACTAGCGGGTACTTCCTACGAGCAGTACTTC. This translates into CASSLVGGLAGTSYEQYF.

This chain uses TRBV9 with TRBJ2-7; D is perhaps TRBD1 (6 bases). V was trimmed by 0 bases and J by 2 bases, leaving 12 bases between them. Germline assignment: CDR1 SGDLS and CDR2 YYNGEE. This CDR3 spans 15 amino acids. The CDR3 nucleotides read TGTGCCAGCAGCGTAGACGCAGGGGCAGCCTACGAGCAGTACTTC. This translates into CASSVDAGAAYEQYF. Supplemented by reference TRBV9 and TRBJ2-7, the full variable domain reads DSGVTQTPKHLITATGQRVTLRCSPRSGDLSVYWYQQSLDQGLQFLIQYYNGEERAKGNILERFSAQQFPDLHSELNLSSLELGDSALYFCASSVDAGAAYEQYFGPGTRLTVT.

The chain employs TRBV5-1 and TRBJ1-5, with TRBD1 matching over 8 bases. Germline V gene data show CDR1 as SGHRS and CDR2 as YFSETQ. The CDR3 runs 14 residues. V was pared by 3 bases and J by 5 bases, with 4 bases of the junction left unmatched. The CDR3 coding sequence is TGCGCCAGCAGCTGGACAGGGAGGGATCAGCCCCAGCATTTT. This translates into CASSWTGRDQPQHF.

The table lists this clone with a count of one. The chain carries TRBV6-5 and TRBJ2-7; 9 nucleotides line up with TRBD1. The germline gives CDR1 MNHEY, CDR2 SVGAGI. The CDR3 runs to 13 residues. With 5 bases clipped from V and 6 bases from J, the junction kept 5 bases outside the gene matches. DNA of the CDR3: TGTGCCAGCAGTCGGACAGGGGAATCCGAGCAGTACTTC. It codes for CASSRTGESEQYF.

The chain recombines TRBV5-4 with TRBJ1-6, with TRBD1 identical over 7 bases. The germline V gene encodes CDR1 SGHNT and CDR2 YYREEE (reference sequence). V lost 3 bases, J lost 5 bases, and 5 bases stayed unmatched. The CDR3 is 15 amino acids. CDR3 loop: CASSYRDRNNSPLHF. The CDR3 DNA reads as TGTGCCAGCAGCTACCGGGACAGAAATAATTCACCCCTCCACTTT.

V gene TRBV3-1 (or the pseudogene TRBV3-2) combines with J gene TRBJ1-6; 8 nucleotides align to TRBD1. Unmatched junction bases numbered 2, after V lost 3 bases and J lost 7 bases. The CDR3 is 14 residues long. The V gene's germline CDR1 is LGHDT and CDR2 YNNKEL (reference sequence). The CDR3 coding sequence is TGTGCCAGCAGCCAGCAGGGGGCGAATTCACCCCTCCACTTT. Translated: CASSQQGANSPLHF.

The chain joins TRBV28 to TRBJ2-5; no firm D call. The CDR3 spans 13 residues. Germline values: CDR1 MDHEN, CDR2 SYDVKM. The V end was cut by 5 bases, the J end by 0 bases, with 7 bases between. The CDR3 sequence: CASSAGYQETQYF. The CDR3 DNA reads TGTGCCAGCAGTGCAGGCTACCAAGAGACCCAGTACTTC.

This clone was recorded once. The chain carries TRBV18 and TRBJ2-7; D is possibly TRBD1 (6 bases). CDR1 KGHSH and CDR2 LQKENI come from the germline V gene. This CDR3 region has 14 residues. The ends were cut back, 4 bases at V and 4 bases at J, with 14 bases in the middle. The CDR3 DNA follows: TGTGCCAGCTCACTCGGCAGGGGTGAGTACGAGCAGTACTTC. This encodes CASSLGRGEYEQYF. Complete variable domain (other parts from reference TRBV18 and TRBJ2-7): NAGVMQNPRHLVRRRGQEARLRCSPMKGHSHVYWYRQLPEEGLKFMVYLQKENIIDESGMPKERFSAEFPKEGPSILRIQQVVRGDSAAYFCASSLGRGEYEQYFGPGTRLTVT.

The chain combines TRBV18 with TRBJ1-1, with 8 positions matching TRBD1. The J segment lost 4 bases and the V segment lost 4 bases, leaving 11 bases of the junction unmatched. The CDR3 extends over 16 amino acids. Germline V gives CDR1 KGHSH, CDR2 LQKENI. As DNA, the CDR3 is TGTGCCAGCTCACTTTCCGGCCAGGGGGCGGGCACTGAAGCTTTCTTT. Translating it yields CASSLSGQGAGTEAFF. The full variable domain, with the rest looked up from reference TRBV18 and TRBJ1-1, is NAGVMQNPRHLVRRRGQEARLRCSPMKGHSHVYWYRQLPEEGLKFMVYLQKENIIDESGMPKERFSAEFPKEGPSILRIQQVVRGDSAAYFCASSLSGQGAGTEAFFGQGTRLTVV.

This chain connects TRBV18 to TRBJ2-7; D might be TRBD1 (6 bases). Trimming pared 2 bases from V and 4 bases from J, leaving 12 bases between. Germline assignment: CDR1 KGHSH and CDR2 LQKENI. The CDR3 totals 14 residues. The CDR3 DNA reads TGTGCCAGCTCACCAGCGGATCAGGGGTACGAGCAGTACTTC. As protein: CASSPADQGYEQYF. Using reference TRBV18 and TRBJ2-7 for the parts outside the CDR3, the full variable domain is NAGVMQNPRHLVRRRGQEARLRCSPMKGHSHVYWYRQLPEEGLKFMVYLQKENIIDESGMPKERFSAEFPKEGPSILRIQQVVRGDSAAYFCASSPADQGYEQYFGPGTRLTVT.

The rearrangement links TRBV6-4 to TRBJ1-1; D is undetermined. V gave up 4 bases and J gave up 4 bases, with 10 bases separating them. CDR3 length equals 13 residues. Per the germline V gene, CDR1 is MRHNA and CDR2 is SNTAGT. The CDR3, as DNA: TGTGCCAGCAGTGTATGGGAGGGCACTGAAGCTTTCTTT. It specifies CASSVWEGTEAFF.